The 20 T cell receptor beta chains in this list originate from one sample, sequenced in a study of CD8 T cells in Susac syndrome. The authors reverse transcribed roughly 0.5 to 1 ug RNA with random hexamers. A single record per CDR3 protein comes from TCRdb applying MiXCR to the immunoSEQ multiplex PCR reads. The table lists under 200,000 distinct CDR3 sequences, roughly 95% of them singletons. Sequencing used CD4+ T cells from PBMCs. The receptors stem from a human donor with Susac syndrome.

The chain is built from TRBV2 and TRBJ2-1; 9 nucleotides agree with TRBD2. Germline V gene lookup returns CDR1 SNHLY and CDR2 FYNNEI. With 5 bases clipped from V and 14 bases from J, the junction kept 4 bases outside the gene matches. The CDR3 is 11 amino acids. The CDR3 sequence is CASSRTSAEFF. The CDR3 bases are TGTGCCAGCAGTCGGACTAGCGCCGAGTTCTTC.

The V call is TRBV15, the J call TRBJ2-4; a weak D match, TRBD1 (6 bases). V was clipped by 0 bases and J by 12 bases, with 9 bases between them. The germline V gene has CDR1 LNHNV and CDR2 YYDKDF (reference sequence). The CDR3 runs to 12 residues. CDR3 in amino acids: CATSREQGYQYF. The DNA of the CDR3 is TGTGCCACCAGCAGAGAACAGGGATATCAGTACTTC.

The CDR3 DNA follows: TGCAGTGCCAAGAGCGGGGGCCCCGATGGCTACACCTTC. Protein product: CSAKSGGPDGYTF. The J gene is TRBJ1-2, the V gene TRBV20-1; a weak D match, TRBD1 (6 bases). Per the germline V gene, CDR1 is DFQATT and CDR2 is SNEGSKA (reference sequence). Trimming pared 6 bases from V and 6 bases from J, leaving 17 bases between. This CDR3 region has 13 residues.

The chain links TRBV6-2 or TRBV6-3 to TRBJ2-3, with D perhaps given as TRBD1 or TRBD2 (5 bases each). Trimming pared 6 bases from V and 5 bases from J, leaving 15 bases between. This CDR3 is built from 14 residues. Per germline, CDR1 MNHEY and CDR2 SVGEGT. CDR3 bases: TGTGCCAGCAGAGCTGGGACCGTCGGAGATACGCAGTATTTT. Translation: CASRAGTVGDTQYF.

This clonotype was detected only once. The rearrangement joins TRBV30 to TRBJ2-2; no reliable D call. The V and J ends lost 2 bases and 4 bases respectively, with 2 bases between them. Germline V lookup: CDR1 GTSNPN, CDR2 SVGIG (reference sequence). The CDR3 is 11 amino acids. The CDR3 is CAWSTTGELFF. CDR3 sequence (DNA): TGTGCCTGGAGTACCACCGGGGAGCTGTTTTTT.

CDR3 in amino acids: CASIPHRVPAETQYF. DNA of the CDR3: TGTGCCAGCATCCCTCACAGGGTCCCGGCAGAGACCCAGTACTTC. This chain links TRBV28 with TRBJ2-5, with D maybe TRBD1 (6 bases). Germline V gene data show CDR1 as MDHEN and CDR2 as SYDVKM. This CDR3 region has 15 residues. Trimming took 7 bases from V and 4 from J, leaving 19 bases between them. The full variable domain, completed using reference TRBV28 and TRBJ2-5, is DVKVTQSSRYLVKRTGEKVFLECVQDMDHENMFWYRQDPGLGLRLIYFSYDVKMKEKGDIPEGYSVSREKKERFSLILESASTNQTSMYLCASIPHRVPAETQYFGPGTRLLVL.

This chain joins TRBV27 and TRBJ2-3; 8 positions agree with TRBD2. V lost 9 bases to trimming and J lost 4 bases; unmatched junction nucleotides: 6. Germline-derived CDR1 and CDR2 are MNHEY and SMNVEV (reference sequence). This CDR3 is built from 13 residues. CDR3 in amino acids: CARHPTSADTQYF. The CDR3 DNA is TGTGCCAGGCATCCGACTAGCGCAGATACGCAGTATTTT.

The chain links TRBV29-1 to TRBJ2-7; D unresolved. From germline, CDR1 is SQVTM and CDR2 ANQGSEA. The CDR3 extends over 13 amino acids. Trimming removed 6 bases from V and 1 base from J, with 13 bases in between. The CDR3 loop is CSVPGSTSYEQYF. DNA for the CDR3: TGCAGCGTACCCGGGTCGACATCCTACGAGCAGTACTTC.

The chain is built from TRBV4-3 and TRBJ2-7, with D possibly being TRBD2 (6 bases). V was shortened by 0 bases and J by 1 base, with 13 bases between the two germline ends. The CDR3 is 16 residues long. Germline CDR1 reads LGHNA; CDR2 reads YSLEER. The CDR3 region has the DNA TGCGCCAGCAGCCAAGACAGGGAGGACACGTCCTACGAGCAGTACGTC. Translating it yields CASSQDREDTSYEQYV.

The chain links TRBV29-1 to TRBJ1-1; D not certain. Trimming took off 5 bases at V and 4 bases at J, with 8 bases between the two ends. Germline V gene data show CDR1 as SQVTM and CDR2 as ANQGSEA. This CDR3 contains 11 residues. CDR3 coding DNA: TGCAGCGTTCTAAGACGCACTGAAGCTTTCTTT. Protein sequence: CSVLRRTEAFF.

This rearrangement joins TRBV12-3 or TRBV12-4 to TRBJ1-5, with a possible D match to TRBD1 (6 bases). The CDR3 covers 15 residues. The ends were cut back, 6 bases at V and 9 bases at J, with 21 bases in the middle. The CDR3 DNA is TGTGCCAGCAGCTCAGACCAGGGGACCGTGGGGCCCCAGCATTTT. It translates to CASSSDQGTVGPQHF.

CDR3: CASSQVGGSGDEQFF. CDR3 nucleotide sequence: TGCGCCAGCAGCCAAGTAGGAGGGAGTGGGGATGAGCAGTTCTTC. The gene calls are TRBV4-3 and TRBJ2-1; possible D gene TRBD2, 6 bases. The germline V gene has CDR1 LGHNA and CDR2 YSLEER. The CDR3 length is 15 residues. V was trimmed by 1 base and J by 8 bases, leaving 15 bases between them.

The genes are TRBV19 and TRBJ1-5; D may be TRBD1 (6 bases). CDR3 length: 16 residues. Germline CDR1 LNHDA, CDR2 SQIVND (reference sequence). Trimming stripped 6 bases from V and 3 bases from J, with 18 bases between. The CDR3 nucleotides are TGTGCCAGTAGCACCACGACAGGAAACAACAATCAGCCCCAGCATTTT. Translated, it gives CASSTTTGNNNQPQHF.

The gene calls are TRBV3-1 and TRBJ2-5; TRBD2 is a possible D gene (6 bases). The V gene lost 4 bases and the J gene lost 4 bases, with 10 bases spanning the gap. CDR3 size: 13 residues. Germline values: CDR1 LGHDT, CDR2 YNNKEL (reference sequence). The CDR3 loop is CASSPAGRETQYF. DNA of the CDR3: TGTGCCAGCAGCCCGGCGGGAAGAGAGACCCAGTACTTC.

The V and J genes are TRBV20-1 and TRBJ2-3, with 10 bases lining up with TRBD2. Trimming at V came to 7 bases and at J to 5 bases, leaving 6 bases not matched to a gene. The CDR3 is 13 amino acids. Germline CDR1 is DFQATT and CDR2 is SNEGSKA (reference sequence). CDR3: CSVGIAGGDTQYF. In DNA, the CDR3 is TGCAGTGTAGGAATAGCGGGGGGAGATACGCAGTATTTT.

This rearrangement joins TRBV24-1 to TRBJ1-2; D gene unclear. Trimming took off 2 bases at V and 9 bases at J, with 9 bases between the two ends. The CDR3 consists of 12 residues. Germline V gene data show CDR1 as KGHDR and CDR2 as SFDVKD. The CDR3 protein is CATSDSYRSYTF. The CDR3 nucleotides are TGTGCCACCAGTGATTCCTATCGGAGCTACACCTTC.

This rearrangement joins TRBV20-1 to TRBJ2-7, with 10 bases that match TRBD2. The CDR3 spans 14 residues. From germline, CDR1 is DFQATT and CDR2 SNEGSKA (reference sequence). V was pared by 5 bases and J by 0 bases, with 4 bases of the junction left unmatched. CDR3: CSASSGGVSYEQYF. The CDR3 region has the DNA TGCAGTGCTTCCAGCGGGGGGGTCTCCTACGAGCAGTACTTC.

The gene calls are TRBV11-2 and TRBJ2-1; D not certain. The CDR3 runs 13 residues. Trimming shortened V by 0 bases and J by 12 bases, and 12 bases separated the two germline ends. The germline V gene encodes CDR1 SGHAT and CDR2 FQNNGV. In DNA form, the CDR3 reads TGTGCCAGCAGCTTAGATTGGGCGACACGGCAGTTCTTC. Translation: CASSLDWATRQFF.

The rearrangement links TRBV12-3 or TRBV12-4 to TRBJ1-1; no clear D gene. V lost 6 bases and J 8 bases, leaving 16 bases between the germline ends. There are 13 residues in the CDR3. CDR3 protein: CASSLDLREEAFF. DNA for the CDR3: TGTGCCAGCAGCCTTGACTTGCGGGAGGAAGCTTTCTTT.

This chain links TRBV15 with TRBJ2-3; no clear D gene. CDR1 is LNHNV and CDR2 is YYDKDF in the germline V gene (reference sequence). V lost 2 bases to trimming and J lost 1 base, with 10 bases between them. This CDR3 has 15 amino acids. This chain's CDR3 is CATSRPVLRTDTQYF. The DNA of the CDR3 is TGTGCCACCAGCAGACCAGTCCTTCGCACAGATACGCAGTATTTT.